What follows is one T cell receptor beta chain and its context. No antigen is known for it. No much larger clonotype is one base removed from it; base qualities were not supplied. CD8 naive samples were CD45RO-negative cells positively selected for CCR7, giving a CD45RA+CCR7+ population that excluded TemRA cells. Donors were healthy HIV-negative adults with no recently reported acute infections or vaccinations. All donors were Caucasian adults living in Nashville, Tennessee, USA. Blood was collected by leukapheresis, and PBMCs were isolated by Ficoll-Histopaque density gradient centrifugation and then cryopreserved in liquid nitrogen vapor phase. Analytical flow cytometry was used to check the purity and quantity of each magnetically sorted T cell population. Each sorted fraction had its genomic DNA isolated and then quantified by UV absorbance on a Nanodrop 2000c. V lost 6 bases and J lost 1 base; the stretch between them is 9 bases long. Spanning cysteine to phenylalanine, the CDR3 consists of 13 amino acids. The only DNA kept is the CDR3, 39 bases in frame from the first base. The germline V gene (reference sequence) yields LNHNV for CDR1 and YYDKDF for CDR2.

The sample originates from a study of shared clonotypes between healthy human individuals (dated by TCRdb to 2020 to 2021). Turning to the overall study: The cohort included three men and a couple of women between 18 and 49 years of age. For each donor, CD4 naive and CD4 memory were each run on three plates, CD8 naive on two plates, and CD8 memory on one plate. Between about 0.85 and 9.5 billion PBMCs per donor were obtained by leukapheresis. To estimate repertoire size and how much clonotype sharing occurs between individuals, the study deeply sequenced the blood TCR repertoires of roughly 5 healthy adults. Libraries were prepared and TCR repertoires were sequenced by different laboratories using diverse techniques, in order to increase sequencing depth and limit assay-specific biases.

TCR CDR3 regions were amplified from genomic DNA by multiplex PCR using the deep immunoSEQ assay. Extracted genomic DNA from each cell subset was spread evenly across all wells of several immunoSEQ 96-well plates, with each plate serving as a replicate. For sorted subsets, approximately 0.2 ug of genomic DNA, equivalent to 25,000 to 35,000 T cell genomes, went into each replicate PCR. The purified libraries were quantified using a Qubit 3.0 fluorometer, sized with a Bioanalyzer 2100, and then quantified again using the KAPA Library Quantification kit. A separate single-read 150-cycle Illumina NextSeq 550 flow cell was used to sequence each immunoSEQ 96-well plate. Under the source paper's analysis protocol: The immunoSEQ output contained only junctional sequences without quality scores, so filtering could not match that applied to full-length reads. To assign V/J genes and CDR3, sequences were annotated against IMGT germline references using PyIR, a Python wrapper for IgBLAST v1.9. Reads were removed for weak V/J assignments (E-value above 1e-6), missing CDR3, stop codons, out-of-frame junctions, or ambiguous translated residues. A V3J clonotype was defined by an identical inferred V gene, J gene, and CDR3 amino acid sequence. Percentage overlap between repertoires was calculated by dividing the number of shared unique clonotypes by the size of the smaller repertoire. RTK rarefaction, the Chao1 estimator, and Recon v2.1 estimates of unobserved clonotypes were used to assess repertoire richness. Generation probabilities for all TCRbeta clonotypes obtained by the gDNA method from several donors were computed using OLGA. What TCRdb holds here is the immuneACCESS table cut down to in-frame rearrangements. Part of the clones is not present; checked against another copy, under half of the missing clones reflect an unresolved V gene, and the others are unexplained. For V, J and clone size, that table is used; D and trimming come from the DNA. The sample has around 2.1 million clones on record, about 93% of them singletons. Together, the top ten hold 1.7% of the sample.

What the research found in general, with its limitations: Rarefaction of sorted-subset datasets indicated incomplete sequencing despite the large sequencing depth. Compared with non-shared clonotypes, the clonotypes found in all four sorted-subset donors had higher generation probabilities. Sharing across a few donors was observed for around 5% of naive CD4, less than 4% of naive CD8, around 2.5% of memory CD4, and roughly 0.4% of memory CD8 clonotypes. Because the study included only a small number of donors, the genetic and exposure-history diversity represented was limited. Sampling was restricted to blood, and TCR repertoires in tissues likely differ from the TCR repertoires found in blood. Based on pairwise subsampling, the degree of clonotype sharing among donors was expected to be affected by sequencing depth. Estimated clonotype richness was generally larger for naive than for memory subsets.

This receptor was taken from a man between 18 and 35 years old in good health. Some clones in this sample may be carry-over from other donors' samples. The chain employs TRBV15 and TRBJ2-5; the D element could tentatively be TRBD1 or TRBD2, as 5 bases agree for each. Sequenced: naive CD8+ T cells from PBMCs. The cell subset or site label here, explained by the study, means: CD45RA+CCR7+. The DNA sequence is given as TGTGCCACCAGTACAGGACTCCAAGAGACCCAGTACTTC. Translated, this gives CATSTGLQETQYF.